The 2 T cell receptor beta chains given below trace back to one sample, sequenced in a study of blood T cells in healthy people across ages. Together with a sample-barcoded 5' primer, a J-beta primer mix was included in a second PCR lasting about 7 to 11 cycles. MiXCR, run by TCRdb on the 5' RACE reads, gives a single entry per CDR3 protein. The sample has around 1.7 million distinct CDR3 sequences, about 28% seen once; the top ten hold more than 6%. The sample taken for sequencing was blood. All receptors come from a woman aged 25 to 39 in good health.

The chain joins TRBV7-2 to TRBJ2-1, with 9 bases that match TRBD1. The germline gives CDR1 SGHTA, CDR2 FQGNSA. The CDR3 contains 15 residues. Germline trimming cut 4 bases from V and 13 bases from J; bases unmatched to any gene: 14. The CDR3 region has the DNA TGTGCCAGCAGCTGGGGGACAGGGCGGGGAGAGACCCAGTTCTTC. It translates to CASSWGTGRGETQFF.

The gene calls are TRBV10-3 and TRBJ2-4; D might be TRBD1 (5 bases). The germline gives CDR1 ENHRY, CDR2 SYGVKD. Trimming removed 4 bases at V and 8 bases at J, with 18 bases between. This CDR3 contains 15 residues. The CDR3 DNA reads TGTGCCATCAGTGGGTCGAGCAGGGTCGGTGACATTCAGTACTTC. Residues: CAISGSSRVGDIQYF.